This T cell receptor beta chain was obtained from a study of cytomegalovirus exposure and HLA in healthy donors. PCR primers comprised 60 Vbeta and 13 Jbeta primers. Clones were sequenced by immunoSEQ multiplex PCR, and TCRdb holds only the in-frame ones, with some missing. Found here are roughly 240,000 clones, 82% of them singletons; the top ten hold approximately 5.3%. CDR1 SGHAT and CDR2 FQNNGV come from the germline V gene. With V trimmed by 3 bases and J by 5 bases, 6 bases remained unmatched. This CDR3 contains 16 residues. The specimen was PBMCs. The chain carries TRBV11-2 and TRBJ2-5; 13 bases are shared with TRBD2. The receptor comes from a middle-aged woman in good health and CMV-seropositive. CDR3 coding DNA: TGTGCCAGCAGCTTGACTAGCGGGGGGTCGTGGGAGACCCAGTACTTC. Amino acids: CASSLTSGGSWETQYF.